The 28 T cell receptor beta chains below come from one sample, sequenced in a study of vaccination effects on CD4 cells after COVID-19. These receptors' antigens are unknown. The culture ran for about 11 days, and then CD4+ T cells were isolated. Infection dated between March and December 2020, before the Alpha, Beta and Delta variants reached the United States. Vaccination of participants consisted of two doses of either the BNT162b2 or mRNA-1273 vaccine. Sequencing was performed with immunoSEQ multiplex PCR; in TCRdb, only in-frame clones are kept and a portion is missing. The sample carries tens of thousands of clones, over 60% recorded once. The sample was CD4+ T cells from PBMCs cultured without peptide, taken after COVID-19 vaccination. The source is a human donor who had a prior SARS-CoV-2 infection.

The V call is TRBV5-1, the J call TRBJ2-1, with 9 bases fitting TRBD2. The CDR3 sequence is 16 residues long. Unmatched junction bases numbered 5, after V lost 0 bases and J lost 4 bases. The germline gives CDR1 SGHRS, CDR2 YFSETQ. CDR3 in amino acids: CASSLGLAETYNEQFF. CDR3 bases: TGCGCCAGCAGCTTGGGACTAGCGGAAACATACAATGAGCAGTTCTTC.

The gene calls are TRBV4-2 and TRBJ2-7, with D possibly TRBD1 on 6 matching bases. V was trimmed by 4 bases and J by 3 bases, leaving 13 bases between them. Germline V CDR1 and CDR2: LGHNA, YNFKEQ. The length of the CDR3 is 14 residues. CDR3 nucleotides: TGTGCCAGCAGCCCAAACAGGGTTAGCTACGAGCAGTACTTC. Residues: CASSPNRVSYEQYF.

A few counts support this clone. The chain carries TRBV27 and TRBJ2-5; no clear D. V lost 10 bases, J lost 4 bases, and 13 bases lay in between. From germline, CDR1 is MNHEY and CDR2 SMNVEV (reference sequence). The CDR3 is made up of 12 amino acids. The CDR3 DNA is TGTGCCACCCGGACGACACGAGAGACCCAGTACTTC. It codes for CATRTTRETQYF.

About this clone itself: Distinct nucleotide sequences in the sample also encode this CDR3. The rearrangement uses TRBV10-3 and TRBJ2-5; no definite D call. Germline assignment: CDR1 ENHRY and CDR2 SYGVKD. CDR3 length: 14 residues. V lost 0 bases, J lost 1 base, and 6 bases lay in between. The CDR3 DNA reads TGTGCCATCAGTGAGTCGGCTAGCCAAGAGACCCAGTACTTC. Translating gives CAISESASQETQYF.

The rearrangement links TRBV5-1 to TRBJ2-5, with a possible D match to TRBD2 (7 bases). CDR1 and CDR2 (germline): SGHRS, YFSETQ. The CDR3 totals 14 residues. Trimming cost V 0 bases and J 5 bases, with 11 bases left between them. The CDR3 loop is CASSLAGGQETQYF. DNA for the CDR3: TGCGCCAGCAGCTTGGCGGGGGGCCAGGAGACCCAGTACTTC.

This clone came up a few times. J is TRBJ2-1 and V is TRBV7-3; 8 bases agree with TRBD2. This CDR3 region has 13 residues. The J segment lost 9 bases and the V segment lost 5 bases, leaving 6 bases of the junction unmatched. Germline-derived CDR1 and CDR2 are SGHTA and FQGTGA. Written as DNA, the CDR3 is TGTGCCAGCAGCCCCAGGACTAGCCTTGAGCAGTTCTTC. It codes for CASSPRTSLEQFF.

The genes are TRBV19 and TRBJ2-7, with a weak D call TRBD1 (6 bases). CDR3 size: 14 residues. V was trimmed by 1 base and J by 2 bases, leaving 9 bases between them. Germline V gene data show CDR1 as LNHDA and CDR2 as SQIVND (reference sequence). The CDR3 region is CASSIGGGAYEQYF. In nucleotides, the CDR3 is TGTGCCAGTAGTATAGGTGGGGGCGCCTACGAGCAGTACTTC.

The J gene is TRBJ2-3, the V gene TRBV5-6, with 11 bases aligning to TRBD2. CDR1 is SGHDT, CDR2 YYEEEE, per germline. With V trimmed by 5 bases and J by 3 bases, 14 bases remained unmatched. CDR3 length: 18 residues. The DNA for the CDR3 is TGTGCCAGCAGAACGCTAGCGGGAGGAGTGGTGGATACAGATACGCAGTATTTT. Translating it yields CASRTLAGGVVDTDTQYF.

V gene TRBV6-2 or TRBV6-3 combines with J gene TRBJ2-1; D possibly corresponds to TRBD2 (5 bases). The CDR3 covers 15 residues. Germline-derived CDR1 and CDR2 are MNHEY and SVGEGT. Trimming pared 0 bases from V and 7 bases from J, leaving 13 bases between. In DNA form, the CDR3 reads TGTGCCAGCAGTTACTCCGCGGGCTCTACAAATGAGCAGTTCTTC. It is translated as CASSYSAGSTNEQFF.

The CDR3 spells CASSLRGQGFEQYF. The CDR3 DNA sequence: TGTGCCAGCAGCTTGCGGGGACAGGGGTTCGAGCAGTACTTC. The genes are TRBV7-2 and TRBJ2-7, with 10 nucleotides matching TRBD1. Germline V lookup: CDR1 SGHTA, CDR2 FQGNSA. V was clipped by 3 bases and J by 6 bases; unmatched bases: 5. This CDR3 is 14 amino acids long.

The V and J genes are TRBV7-9 and TRBJ1-1, with D unclear. Germline assignment: CDR1 SEHNR and CDR2 FQNEAQ (reference sequence). There are 13 residues in the CDR3. V was clipped by 2 bases and J by 5 bases, with 9 bases between them. The chain's CDR3 is CASSLIRGTEAFF. CDR3 nucleotides: TGTGCCAGCAGCTTAATTCGAGGGACTGAAGCTTTCTTT.

The V and J genes are TRBV14 and TRBJ2-1; a weak D match, TRBD1 (6 bases). V was pared by 0 bases and J by 5 bases, with 20 bases between. The CDR3 extends over 18 amino acids. Germline V lookup: CDR1 SGHDN, CDR2 FVKESK. The CDR3 sequence is CASSQDLKTGRTNNEQFF. Written as DNA, the CDR3 is TGTGCCAGCAGCCAAGATCTTAAGACAGGTCGGACGAACAATGAGCAGTTCTTC.

V and J are TRBV11-1 and TRBJ2-4; TRBD1 or TRBD2 may be the D gene (5 bases each). The CDR3 extends over 15 amino acids. Germline assignment: CDR1 SGHAT and CDR2 FQDESV (reference sequence). V gave up 2 bases and J gave up 5 bases, with 13 bases separating them. This chain's CDR3 is CASSLFGGPENIQYF. CDR3 DNA sequence: TGTGCCAGCAGCTTATTTGGGGGTCCTGAAAACATTCAGTACTTC.

The rearrangement uses TRBV7-2 and TRBJ1-6, with D maybe TRBD1 (5 bases). V was pared by 2 bases and J by 8 bases, with 19 bases between. This CDR3 has 17 residues. Germline CDR1 reads SGHTA; CDR2 reads FQGNSA. The CDR3 loop is CASSLLVRGGVDSPLHF. The CDR3 region has the DNA TGTGCCAGCAGCTTATTGGTGCGGGGAGGGGTGGATTCACCCCTCCACTTT.

The rearrangement links TRBV6-2 or TRBV6-3 to TRBJ1-1; D is uncertain. Germline V gene data show CDR1 as MNHEY and CDR2 as SVGEGT. Trimming removed 2 bases at V and 4 bases at J, with 17 bases between. The CDR3 sequence is 16 residues long. In nucleotides, the CDR3 is TGTGCCAGCAGTTACCCACCCGACACGGCTGGCACTGAAGCTTTCTTT. Translated: CASSYPPDTAGTEAFF.

The V call is TRBV11-3, the J call TRBJ2-5; D is uncertain. The germline gives CDR1 SGHNT, CDR2 YENEEA. The CDR3 totals 14 residues. Trimming took 1 base from V and 1 from J, leaving 7 bases between them. The CDR3 DNA sequence: TGTGCCAGCAGCTTAGGTCCGGGCCAAGAGACCCAGTACTTC. Translating it yields CASSLGPGQETQYF.

This sequence joins TRBV27 and TRBJ1-4; D call uncertain. The CDR3 is 20 amino acids. V was shortened by 3 bases and J by 5 bases, with 28 bases between the two germline ends. Germline CDR1 is MNHEY and CDR2 is SMNVEV (reference sequence). CDR3 sequence reads: CASSFTRSAGRYGGNEKLFF. The CDR3, as DNA: TGTGCCAGCAGTTTCACCAGGTCGGCAGGCCGTTACGGAGGCAATGAAAAACTGTTTTTT. Complete variable domain (other parts from reference TRBV27 and TRBJ1-4): EAQVTQNPRYLITVTGKKLTVTCSQNMNHEYMSWYRQDPGLGLRQIYYSMNVEVTDKGDVPEGYKVSRKEKRNFPLILESPSPNQTSLYFCASSFTRSAGRYGGNEKLFFGSGTQLSVL.

The chain has TRBV7-2 and TRBJ1-1; the match to TRBD1 covers 10 bases. V was clipped by 5 bases and J by 0 bases; unmatched bases: 12. CDR3 length equals 18 residues. CDR1 is SGHTA, CDR2 FQGNSA, per germline. CDR3 nucleotide sequence: TGTGCCAGCAGCGCACGTTCCGGGACAGGGGCTTTGAACACTGAAGCTTTCTTT. Residues: CASSARSGTGALNTEAFF.

V gene TRBV9 combines with J gene TRBJ1-3; D gene ambiguous. The CDR3 sequence is 16 residues long. Germline CDR1 and CDR2: SGDLS and YYNGEE. Trimming shortened V by 0 bases and J by 3 bases, and 13 bases separated the two germline ends. The CDR3, as DNA: TGTGCCAGCAGCGTAGCTGGAGCGGTCTTTGGAAACACCATATATTTT. Residues: CASSVAGAVFGNTIYF.

This sequence joins TRBV5-1 and TRBJ2-3; either TRBD1 or TRBD2 may supply D (5 bases each). The V and J ends lost 5 bases and 5 bases respectively, with 15 bases between them. CDR1 is SGHRS and CDR2 is YFSETQ in the germline V gene. The length of the CDR3 is 14 residues. CDR3 sequence reads: CASRLGGVRDTQYF. The CDR3 DNA reads as TGCGCCAGCAGACTTGGGGGTGTTAGAGATACGCAGTATTTT. The full variable domain, completed using reference TRBV5-1 and TRBJ2-3, is KAGVTQTPRYLIKTRGQQVTLSCSPISGHRSVSWYQQTPGQGLQFLFEYFSETQRNKGNFPGRFSGRQFSNSRSEMNVSTLELGDSALYLCASRLGGVRDTQYFGPGTRLTVL.

This chain joins TRBV4-3 and TRBJ2-1, with TRBD2 matching over 8 bases. Germline V gives CDR1 LGHNA, CDR2 YSLEER. The CDR3 loop spans 19 amino acids. V shed 0 bases and J 9 bases; nucleotides not matched to a gene: 19. CDR3 sequence: CASSQDGALGGGRSSEQFF. DNA of the CDR3: TGCGCCAGCAGCCAAGACGGAGCTTTGGGCGGGGGGCGGTCTAGTGAGCAGTTCTTC.

This sequence joins TRBV19 and TRBJ1-1, with D hard to call. Trimming cost V 7 bases and J 0 bases, with 9 bases left between them. Germline assignment: CDR1 LNHDA and CDR2 SQIVND (reference sequence). This CDR3 is 13 amino acids long. The CDR3 loop is CASTPRVNTEAFF. CDR3 bases: TGTGCCAGTACTCCCCGCGTGAACACTGAAGCTTTCTTT. Looking up the rest from reference TRBV19 and TRBJ1-1 gives the full variable domain: DGGITQSPKYLFRKEGQNVTLSCEQNLNHDAMYWYRQDPGQGLRLIYYSQIVNDFQKGDIAEGYSVSREKKESFPLTVTSAQKNPTAFYLCASTPRVNTEAFFGQGTRLTVV.

V is TRBV14 and J is TRBJ2-1, with D tentatively TRBD2 (6 bases). The CDR3 loop spans 18 amino acids. V dropped 3 bases and J dropped 4 bases, with 22 bases sitting between them. Germline V gene lookup returns CDR1 SGHDN and CDR2 FVKESK. CDR3 in amino acids: CASSQGLGLAAAYNEQFF. The CDR3, as DNA: TGTGCCAGCAGCCAGGGACTTGGGTTGGCCGCGGCATACAATGAGCAGTTCTTC.

The CDR3 is CASGLVLWGGGAADTQYF. The CDR3 DNA reads TGTGCTAGTGGTTTGGTACTGTGGGGCGGGGGGGCGGCAGATACGCAGTATTTT. The chain is built from TRBV12-5 and TRBJ2-3; 9 bases align to TRBD2. The CDR3 spans 18 residues. Trimming took 0 bases from V and 4 from J; bases not matched to a gene: 11. Germline CDR1 is LGHNT and CDR2 is FRNRAP.

The chain links TRBV29-1 to TRBJ2-7; 9 bases align to TRBD1. V lost 7 bases and J lost 9; bases outside the gene matches: 13. Germline V gives CDR1 SQVTM, CDR2 ANQGSEA. The CDR3 consists of 13 residues. CDR3 loop: CSAKRGQGTRQYF. The CDR3 coding sequence is TGCAGCGCTAAGAGGGGACAGGGTACAAGGCAGTACTTC.

The chain employs TRBV5-4 and TRBJ2-5; TRBD2 matches 9 bases. The V segment lost 4 bases and the J segment 2 bases; nucleotides outside the gene matches: 0. This CDR3 contains 13 residues. Germline loops: CDR1 SGHNT, CDR2 YYREEE (reference sequence). CDR3 residues: CASSTSGQETQYF. The CDR3 coding sequence is TGTGCCAGCAGCACTAGCGGGCAAGAGACCCAGTACTTC.

The chain links TRBV2 to TRBJ1-2; TRBD1 agrees at 12 bases. Germline V lookup: CDR1 SNHLY, CDR2 FYNNEI. This CDR3 contains 15 residues. Unmatched junction bases numbered 9, after V lost 6 bases and J lost 7 bases. CDR3 DNA: TGTGCCAGCAGCAGGGACAGGGGGCTCGTTGGTGGCTACACCTTC. This sequence encodes CASSRDRGLVGGYTF. The whole variable domain, remainder taken from reference TRBV2 and TRBJ1-2, is EPEVTQTPSHQVTQMGQEVILRCVPISNHLYFYWYRQILGQKVEFLVSFYNNEISEKSEIFDDQFSVERPDGSNFTLKIRSTKLEDSAMYFCASSRDRGLVGGYTFGSGTRLTVV.

The chain couples TRBV2 to TRBJ1-2; D gene uncertain. The ends were cut back, 2 bases at V and 8 bases at J, with 12 bases in the middle. Per germline, CDR1 SNHLY and CDR2 FYNNEI. CDR3 length: 13 residues. The CDR3 region has the DNA TGTGCCAGCAGTGAATGGATCGGATGGGGCTACACCTTC. This sequence encodes CASSEWIGWGYTF.